This TCR beta chain was profiled in a study of graft-versus-host responses after intestinal transplantation. Overall study: Each patient got anti-thymocyte globulin induction, then tacrolimus and steroids for about 3 years.

Germline CDR1 reads KGHSH; CDR2 reads LQKENI. CDR3 length equals 14 residues. Losses at the gene ends were 1 base for V and 6 bases for J; bases not matched to a gene: 6. General study points: GvH clones were identified in recipient marrow, with some first appearing in ileum or blood.

Profiled with immunoSEQ multiplex PCR; TCRdb holds only in-frame clones, not every one. This sample yields some 140,000 clones, of which about nine tenths are seen a single time; around 0.2% belongs to the top ten. About this clone: Its antigen remains unidentified.

This sequence joins TRBV18 and TRBJ2-7, with 7 bases matching TRBD1. Source: unstimulated CD4+ T cells sorted from spleen or lymph node cells, taken before intestinal transplant. This receptor was obtained from a human donor who received an intestinal transplant. DNA of the CDR3: TGTGCCAGCTCACCACTCCCGAGACAGGGCGAGCAGTACTTC. It yields the protein CASSPLPRQGEQYF.